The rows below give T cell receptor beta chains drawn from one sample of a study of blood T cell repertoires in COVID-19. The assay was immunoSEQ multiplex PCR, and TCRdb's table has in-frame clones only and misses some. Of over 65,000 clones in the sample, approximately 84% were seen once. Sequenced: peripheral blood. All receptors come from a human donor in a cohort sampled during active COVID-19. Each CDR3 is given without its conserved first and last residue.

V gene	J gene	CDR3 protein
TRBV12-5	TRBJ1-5	ASGFSNSQPQH
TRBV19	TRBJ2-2	ASRGGRGDAGELF
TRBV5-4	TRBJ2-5	ASSRRDLPETQY
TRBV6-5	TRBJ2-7	ASRDGGDYEQY
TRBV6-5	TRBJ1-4	AGQEGGSEKLF
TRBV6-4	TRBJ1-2	ASSTERGRNYGYT
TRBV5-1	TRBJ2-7	ASSLGQGDEQY
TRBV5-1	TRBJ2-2	ASSWAPGGSGELF
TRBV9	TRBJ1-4	ASSVGTGGAAEKLF
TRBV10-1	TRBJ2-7	ASTTPGGPYEQY
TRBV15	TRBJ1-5	ATSREDSSNQPQH
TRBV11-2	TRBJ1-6	ASSLDLNRDRGRAPLH
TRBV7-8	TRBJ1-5	ASSLEGRYSNQPQH
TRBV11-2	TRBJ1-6	ASSFGGSSYNSPLH
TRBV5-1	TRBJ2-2	ASSSEGNTGELF
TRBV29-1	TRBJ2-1	SIKRGGDNEQF
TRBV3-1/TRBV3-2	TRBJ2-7	ASSQDGLGRDIYEQY
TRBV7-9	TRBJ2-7	ASSKMTEGEQY
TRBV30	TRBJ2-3	ASYRQNTDTQY
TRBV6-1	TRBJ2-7	ASSEKRQGGLEQY
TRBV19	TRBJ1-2	ASSRTGGDFGYT
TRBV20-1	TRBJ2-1	SASLGAKYNEQF